Listed here are 27 T cell receptor beta chains from one sample, sequenced in a study of blood T cells in healthy people across ages (dated by TCRdb to the mid-2010s). The receptor library was made with 5' RACE. Sequencer: Illumina HiSeq 2500. The second PCR ran for roughly 7 to 11 cycles and used a J-beta primer mix along with a sample-barcoded 5' primer. TCRdb reworked the public reads: Q25 trimming with fastp, MiXCR clone assembly, productive beta chains retained. Under each unique CDR3 protein, matching rows form one entry showing the most common genes and DNA. This sample gives around 500,000 distinct CDR3 sequences in total; roughly 48% of them show up just once. Of the sample, approximately 23% is held by the ten largest clones. The sample comprised blood. Every receptor here comes from a man at least 80 years old in good health.

J is TRBJ2-1 and V is TRBV20-1, with TRBD2 matching 10 bases. Trimming at V came to 5 bases and at J to 5 bases, leaving 12 bases not matched to a gene. Germline values: CDR1 DFQATT, CDR2 SNEGSKA (reference sequence). The CDR3 runs 16 residues. CDR3 amino acids: CSAGHPWTSGNNEQFF. For the CDR3, the DNA is TGCAGTGCTGGACACCCCTGGACTAGCGGCAACAATGAGCAGTTCTTC.

The genes are TRBV2 and TRBJ2-3; 7 bases map to TRBD2. Germline V gene data show CDR1 as SNHLY and CDR2 as FYNNEI. This CDR3 region has 13 residues. Trimming at V came to 10 bases and at J to 3 bases, leaving 7 bases not matched to a gene. CDR3: CATQRGPTDTQYF. The CDR3 nucleotides read TGTGCCACTCAGCGGGGACCTACAGATACGCAGTATTTT.

J is TRBJ2-1 and V is TRBV6-5; a weak D match, TRBD1 (6 bases). The germline gives CDR1 MNHEY, CDR2 SVGAGI. CDR3 length equals 14 residues. Trimming left V 6 bases short and J 3 bases short, with 12 bases between. The CDR3 protein is CASRYRVGYNEQFF. The CDR3 DNA sequence: TGTGCCAGCAGGTACAGGGTCGGCTACAATGAGCAGTTCTTC.

This clonotype turned up a few times. The chain employs TRBV29-1 and TRBJ2-1; tentative D call: TRBD2 (7 bases). The CDR3 sequence is 16 residues long. Germline V CDR1 and CDR2: SQVTM, ANQGSEA. Trimming took 6 bases from V and 7 from J, leaving 25 bases between them. CDR3 loop: CSVNPFPRGGRNEQFF. CDR3 DNA sequence: TGCAGCGTGAACCCCTTCCCGAGGGGGGGCCGGAATGAGCAGTTCTTC.

The chain uses TRBV10-3 and TRBJ1-1, with D unresolved. Trimming took off 4 bases at V and 4 bases at J, with 13 bases between the two ends. The length of the CDR3 is 14 residues. Per the germline V gene, CDR1 is ENHRY and CDR2 is SYGVKD. CDR3 DNA: TGTGCCATCAGTGCTTCCTCCCGTAGCACTGAAGCTTTCTTT. Translation gives CAISASSRSTEAFF.

The sample holds a few counts of this clonotype. This rearrangement joins TRBV19 to TRBJ2-7, with 9 bases lining up with TRBD1. V gave up 4 bases and J gave up 4 bases; unmatched junction bases: 5. The length of the CDR3 is 14 residues. CDR1 and CDR2 from the germline V gene are LNHDA and SQIVND (reference sequence). The CDR3 DNA reads TGTGCCAGTAGTACCCGGGACAGGGTATACGAGCAGTACTTC. It yields the protein CASSTRDRVYEQYF.

The chain joins TRBV20-1 to TRBJ2-5; 8 bases line up with TRBD1. After removal of 6 bases from V and 2 bases from J, the junction contained 11 bases not matched to a gene. The CDR3 covers 15 residues. Germline loops: CDR1 DFQATT, CDR2 SNEGSKA (reference sequence). CDR3 sequence (DNA): TGCAGTGCCGACCCCGGGACAGGACTTCAAGAGACCCAGTACTTC. This encodes CSADPGTGLQETQYF.

V usage is TRBV20-1 and J usage is TRBJ2-5; D ambiguous. The CDR3 covers 13 residues. Trimming stripped 6 bases from V and 5 bases from J, with 16 bases between. Germline assignment: CDR1 DFQATT and CDR2 SNEGSKA (reference sequence). The CDR3, as DNA: TGCAGTGCGAGGCTTCAGGTCCGGGAGACCCAGTACTTC. This translates into CSARLQVRETQYF.

In the case of this clonotype: A much larger clone is a single base away; this may be a read error. V is TRBV6-6 and J is TRBJ1-1; D gene unclear. The germline CDR1 and CDR2 sequences are MNHNY and SVGAGI (reference sequence). V lost 0 bases to trimming and J lost 1 base, with 9 bases between them. The CDR3 has 15 residues. The CDR3: CASSYSADPNTEAFF. CDR3 bases: TGTGCCAGCAGTTACTCAGCAGACCCGAACACTGAAGCTTTCTTT.

The chain links TRBV6-1 to TRBJ1-3; D is unclear. Germline V gene lookup returns CDR1 MNHNS and CDR2 SASEGT. This CDR3 contains 12 residues. The germline V and J ends were trimmed by 1 base and 9 bases, with 7 bases remaining between them. The CDR3 DNA reads TGTGCCAGCAGTGAAGTGGGGAGCACCATATATTTT. Its translation is CASSEVGSTIYF.

The table lists this clonotype with many counts. The genes are TRBV6-6 and TRBJ2-1; TRBD2 matches at 9 bases. V lost 2 bases and J lost 7; bases outside the gene matches: 9. Germline lookup yields CDR1 MNHNY and CDR2 SVGAGI (reference sequence). The CDR3 runs 16 residues. The DNA for the CDR3 is TGTGCCAGCAGTTACGGGGGTAGCGGGAGAGGGAATGAGCAGTTCTTC. It codes for CASSYGGSGRGNEQFF.

This chain uses TRBV7-9 with TRBJ2-5; D is undetermined. The V gene lost 2 bases and the J gene lost 0 bases, with 7 bases spanning the gap. CDR1 is SEHNR and CDR2 is FQNEAQ in the germline V gene (reference sequence). The CDR3 consists of 14 residues. The CDR3 here is CASSLPGHQETQYF. As DNA, the CDR3 is TGTGCCAGCAGCTTACCCGGACACCAAGAGACCCAGTACTTC. Full variable domain (outside the CDR3, taken from reference TRBV7-9 and TRBJ2-5): DTGVSQNPRHKITKRGQNVTFRCDPISEHNRLYWYRQTLGQGPEFLTYFQNEAQLEKSRLLSDRFSAERPKGSFSTLEIQRTEQGDSAMYLCASSLPGHQETQYFGPGTRLLVL.

The chain combines TRBV2 with TRBJ2-3, with TRBD2 identical over 16 bases. Germline V gene lookup returns CDR1 SNHLY and CDR2 FYNNEI. V was clipped by 6 bases and J by 8 bases; unmatched bases: 8. This CDR3 spans 16 amino acids. This CDR3 is CASSGTSGRVPVTQYF. CDR3 DNA sequence: TGTGCCAGCAGCGGGACTAGCGGGAGGGTGCCAGTTACGCAGTATTTT.

This clonotype was seen a few times. The gene calls are TRBV20-1 and TRBJ2-7; D may be TRBD1 or TRBD2 (5 bases each). The closer fit of TRBJ2-5 to the DNA end suggests the J call may be wrong. The CDR3 has 14 residues. Germline assignment: CDR1 DFQATT and CDR2 SNEGSKA (reference sequence). The CDR3 spells CSAYLPGPQMTQYF. The CDR3 DNA is TGCAGTGCTTACCTCCCGGGACCTCAAATGACCCAGTACTTC.

This clonotype was counted a single time. This chain joins TRBV3-1 and TRBJ2-3; TRBD2 might be the D (6 bases). The CDR3 consists of 15 residues. The V gene's germline CDR1 is LGHDT and CDR2 YNNKEL (reference sequence). Trimming shortened V by 2 bases and J by 6 bases, and 15 bases separated the two germline ends. CDR3 DNA sequence: TGTGCCAGCAGCCAAAGGAGGGGCCCGACGGATACGCAGTATTTT. This codes for CASSQRRGPTDTQYF.

Comment on this clonotype: An end of the junction does not agree with germline; a read error may underlie this. The chain links TRBV7-9 to TRBJ1-5; the D is unclear. CDR3 length: 12 amino acids. Germline V gene sequence: CDR1 SEHNR, CDR2 FQNEAQ (reference sequence). The CDR3 nucleotides read TGTTCCAGCAGCTTTGGCGATCAGCCCCAGCATTTT. It encodes CSSSFGDQPQHF.

The chain has TRBV25-1 and TRBJ1-3, with D possibly TRBD1 on 5 matching bases. The CDR3 consists of 16 residues. The V end lost 1 base, the J end lost 2 bases, and 12 bases lay between the germline ends. The germline gives CDR1 MGHDK, CDR2 SYGVNS. The CDR3 nucleotides read TGTGCCAGCAGTGAATTATATGAGGGGCCTGGAAACACCATATATTTT. It encodes CASSELYEGPGNTIYF.

The genes are TRBV4-3 and TRBJ1-5; D call uncertain. The CDR3 spans 14 residues. The V end lost 2 bases, the J end lost 7 bases, and 12 bases lay between the germline ends. CDR1 is LGHNA and CDR2 is YSLEER in the germline V gene. This CDR3 is CASSQMVNTQPQHF. CDR3 nucleotide sequence: TGCGCCAGCAGCCAAATGGTAAACACCCAGCCCCAGCATTTT.

Of note for this clonotype: Just one base apart from a much larger clone, this may be a read error. The rearrangement uses TRBV2 and TRBJ2-1, with D unclear. Germline V lookup: CDR1 SNHLY, CDR2 FYNNEI. Between the trimmed V and J ends, which lost 8 bases and 4 bases, there was a span of 6 bases. CDR3 size: 11 residues. Here the CDR3 DNA reads TGTGCCAGCGGCCTTTACAATGAGCAGTTCTTC. Translation gives CASGLYNEQFF.

This chain connects TRBV7-2 to TRBJ1-6; D may be TRBD1 (5 bases). With 3 bases removed from V and 6 bases from J, the gap between germline ends came to 12 bases. CDR1 is SGHTA, CDR2 FQGNSA, per germline. This CDR3 has 15 residues. CDR3 nucleotides: TGTGCCAGCAGCTTTCCCACAGGAATTAATTCACCCCTCCACTTT. Protein sequence: CASSFPTGINSPLHF.

This rearrangement joins TRBV5-6 to TRBJ2-3; D uncertain. CDR3 size: 13 residues. V lost 3 bases to trimming and J lost 5 bases, with 10 bases between them. The germline V gene has CDR1 SGHDT and CDR2 YYEEEE. CDR3 bases: TGTGCCAGCAGCTCTTCTGTGGTAGATACGCAGTATTTT. It yields the protein CASSSSVVDTQYF.

The chain combines TRBV4-3 with TRBJ2-1; 12 positions agree with TRBD2. Germline assignment: CDR1 LGHNA and CDR2 YSLEER. The CDR3 length is 17 residues. Trimming cost V 0 bases and J 4 bases; bases outside gene matches: 4. The CDR3 is CASSQDLTSGRYNEQFF. The CDR3 DNA sequence: TGCGCCAGCAGCCAAGACTTAACTAGCGGGAGGTACAATGAGCAGTTCTTC.

This clonotype came up a few times. This sequence joins TRBV6-2 or TRBV6-3 and TRBJ2-1, with unresolved D. V was pared by 2 bases and J by 8 bases, with 13 bases between. The germline CDR1 and CDR2 sequences are MNHEY and SVGEGT. This CDR3 comprises 14 residues. For the CDR3, the DNA is TGTGCCAGCAGTTACGGGCGGTTGACCGATGAGCAGTTCTTC. Amino acid sequence: CASSYGRLTDEQFF.

This clonotype has ten or more counts. The gene calls are TRBV6-6 and TRBJ2-5, with D tentatively TRBD1 (6 bases). Per the germline V gene, CDR1 is MNHNY and CDR2 is SVGAGI (reference sequence). CDR3 size: 14 residues. Trimming stripped 2 bases from V and 0 bases from J, with 7 bases between. DNA of the CDR3: TGTGCCAGCAGTTACAGGACAGACCAAGAGACCCAGTACTTC. Its translation is CASSYRTDQETQYF.

In the case of this clonotype: Compared with germline, one end of the junction differs, possibly owing to a read error. The V call is TRBV6-6, the J call TRBJ1-2, with no clear D. This CDR3 has 12 residues. Per the germline V gene, CDR1 is MNHNY and CDR2 is SVGAGI (reference sequence). The CDR3 region has the DNA TGTGCCACCAGTTACCGAGCTGATGGCTACACCTTC. It translates to CATSYRADGYTF.

This clonotype was found a few times. The chain couples TRBV5-1 to TRBJ2-5; 9 bases are a match to TRBD1. CDR1 is SGHRS and CDR2 is YFSETQ in the germline V gene. The CDR3 loop spans 15 amino acids. Germline trimming cut 0 bases from V and 2 bases from J; bases unmatched to any gene: 2. CDR3 nucleotide sequence: TGCGCCAGCAGCTTGGGACAGGGGGAACAAGAGACCCAGTACTTC. Translation gives CASSLGQGEQETQYF.

This clonotype was detected ten times or more. The chain combines TRBV27 with TRBJ2-7, with TRBD2 matching 11 bases. The germline V gene has CDR1 MNHEY and CDR2 SMNVEV (reference sequence). The CDR3 covers 16 residues. V dropped 1 base and J dropped 3; count of bases not matched to a gene: 5. The CDR3 protein is CASSLFTSGGFYEQYF. For the CDR3, the DNA is TGTGCCAGCAGTTTATTCACTAGCGGGGGATTCTACGAGCAGTACTTC.